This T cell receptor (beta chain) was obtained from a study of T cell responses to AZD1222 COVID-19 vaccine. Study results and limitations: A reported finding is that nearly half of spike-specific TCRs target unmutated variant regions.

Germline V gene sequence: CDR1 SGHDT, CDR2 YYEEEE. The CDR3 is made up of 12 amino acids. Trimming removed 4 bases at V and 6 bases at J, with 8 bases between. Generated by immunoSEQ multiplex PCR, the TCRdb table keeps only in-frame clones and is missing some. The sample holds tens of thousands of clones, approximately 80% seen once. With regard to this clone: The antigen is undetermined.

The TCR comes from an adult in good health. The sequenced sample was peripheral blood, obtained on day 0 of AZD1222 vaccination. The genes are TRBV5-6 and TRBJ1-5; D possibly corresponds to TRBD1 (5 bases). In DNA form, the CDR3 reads TGTGCCAGCAGCCAAAGGGGTCAGCCCCAGCATTTT. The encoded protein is CASSQRGQPQHF. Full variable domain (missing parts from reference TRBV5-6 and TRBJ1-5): DAGVTQSPTHLIKTRGQQVTLRCSPKSGHDTVSWYQQALGQGPQFIFQYYEEEERQRGNFPDRFSGHQFPNYSSELNVNALLLGDSALYLCASSQRGQPQHFGDGTRLSIL.